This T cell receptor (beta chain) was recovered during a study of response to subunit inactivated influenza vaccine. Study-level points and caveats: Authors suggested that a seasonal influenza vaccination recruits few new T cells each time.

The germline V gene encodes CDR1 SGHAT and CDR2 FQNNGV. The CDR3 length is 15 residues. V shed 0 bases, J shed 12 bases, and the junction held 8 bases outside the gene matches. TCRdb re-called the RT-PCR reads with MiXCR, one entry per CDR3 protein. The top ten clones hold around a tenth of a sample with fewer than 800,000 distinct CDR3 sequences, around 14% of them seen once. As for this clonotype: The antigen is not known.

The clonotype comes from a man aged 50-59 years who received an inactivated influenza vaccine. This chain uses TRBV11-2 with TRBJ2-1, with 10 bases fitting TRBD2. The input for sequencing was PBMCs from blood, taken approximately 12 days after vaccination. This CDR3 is CASSLDLLAGVGQFF. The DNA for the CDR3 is TGTGCCAGCAGCTTAGATCTTCTAGCGGGGGTAGGGCAGTTCTTC.